These 23 T cell receptor beta chains were sequenced from one sample in a study of cytomegalovirus exposure and HLA in healthy donors. In the PCR, 60 Vbeta and 13 Jbeta primers were used. TCRdb's copy holds only in-frame clones and misses some; the assay was immunoSEQ multiplex PCR. The sample shows around 130,000 clones, about 82% of them seen only once. The sample comprised PBMCs. Receptors were obtained from a young man in good health and CMV-seronegative.

The rearrangement uses TRBV19 and TRBJ2-5; 10 nucleotides align to TRBD1. CDR3 length equals 16 residues. Trimming cost V 6 bases and J 3 bases; bases outside gene matches: 10. The germline CDR1 and CDR2 sequences are LNHDA and SQIVND (reference sequence). Here the CDR3 reads CASRPKAGQGKETQYF. CDR3 DNA sequence: TGTGCCAGTAGACCTAAAGCGGGACAGGGGAAAGAGACCCAGTACTTC.

This clone was seen a handful of times. Likely a read error: the CDR3 ends without its conserved phenylalanine or tryptophan. It is unclear where the CDR3 begins or ends on the DNA, so no DNA is shown, and the CDR3 is as TCRdb lists it. V and J are TRBV6-1 and TRBJ1-2; the DNA was not used to check the table's D call, TRBD1. CDR1 and CDR2 (germline): MNHNS, SASEGT. The length of the CDR3 is 12 amino acids, counting both ends. This CDR3 is CASSRWTGPPLL.

Only one count was recorded for this clone. This chain links TRBV11-2 with TRBJ2-3; TRBD2 matches at 13 bases. This CDR3 has 17 amino acids. Germline loops: CDR1 SGHAT, CDR2 FQNNGV. Losses at the gene ends were 3 bases for V and 1 base for J; bases not matched to a gene: 4. The CDR3 region has the DNA TGTGCCAGCAGCTTCGGGACTAGCGGGGTAGGCACAGATACGCAGTATTTT. Encoded protein: CASSFGTSGVGTDTQYF.

This chain uses TRBV28 with TRBJ2-7; D not certain. Trimming removed 3 bases at V and 7 bases at J, with 13 bases between. CDR1 MDHEN and CDR2 SYDVKM come from the germline V gene. The CDR3 extends over 13 amino acids. This CDR3 is CASSFPGLREQYF. CDR3 nucleotides: TGTGCCAGCAGTTTCCCGGGTCTTAGGGAGCAGTACTTC.

This rearrangement joins TRBV28 to TRBJ2-1; a possible D gene is TRBD2 (5 bases). The V gene lost 6 bases and the J gene lost 0 bases, with 9 bases spanning the gap. Germline V lookup: CDR1 MDHEN, CDR2 SYDVKM. The CDR3 length is 14 residues. For the CDR3, the DNA is TGTGCCAGCAGCCGAGGAGGCTCCTACAATGAGCAGTTCTTC. It is translated as CASSRGGSYNEQFF.

V gene TRBV28 combines with J gene TRBJ2-5; TRBD2 matches at 11 bases. J gave up 5 bases and V 8 bases, and 7 bases lay outside the gene matches. This CDR3 comprises 14 residues. Germline V CDR1 and CDR2: MDHEN, SYDVKM. The CDR3 sequence: CASGPLAGGETQYF. CDR3 DNA sequence: TGTGCCAGCGGTCCCTTAGCGGGAGGGGAGACCCAGTACTTC.

This rearrangement joins TRBV6-5 to TRBJ1-1, with TRBD1 matching 7 bases. Germline CDR1 MNHEY, CDR2 SVGAGI. The length of the CDR3 is 15 residues. With 4 bases clipped from V and 3 bases from J, the junction kept 8 bases outside the gene matches. The CDR3 DNA reads as TGTGCCAGCAGTTCCTACAGGGGATCGGACACTGAAGCTTTCTTT. Amino acid sequence: CASSSYRGSDTEAFF.

The chain couples TRBV28 to TRBJ1-2; TRBD1 agrees at 7 bases. The CDR3 loop spans 12 amino acids. The V gene end was trimmed by 8 bases and the J gene end by 3 bases; junction bases not matched to a gene: 3. Germline loops: CDR1 MDHEN, CDR2 SYDVKM. CDR3 sequence: CASSGTDYGYTF. CDR3 coding DNA: TGTGCCAGCTCTGGGACAGACTATGGCTACACCTTC.

The CDR3 region has the DNA TGTGCCAGCACCTGGGGAGGGGGGGCCACAGATACGCAGTATTTT. As protein: CASTWGGGATDTQYF. The chain has TRBV5-6 and TRBJ2-3; possibly TRBD2 for D (7 bases). Deletions cut 6 bases from V and 2 bases from J, with 16 bases between. The CDR3 loop spans 15 amino acids. CDR1 and CDR2 (germline): SGHDT, YYEEEE.

This clone turned up a few times. The V and J genes are TRBV7-6 and TRBJ2-1, with 8 bases aligning to TRBD1. CDR1 and CDR2 from the germline V gene are SGHVS and FNYEAQ. The ends lost 5 bases at V and 5 bases at J; junction bases unmatched: 11. CDR3 size: 16 residues. CDR3 sequence reads: CASSRQGSYGNNEQFF. In DNA form, the CDR3 reads TGTGCCAGCAGCAGACAGGGGTCTTATGGCAACAATGAGCAGTTCTTC.

This clone was seen once. The chain joins TRBV6-1 to TRBJ2-7; tentatively, D is TRBD1 (6 bases). The CDR3 sequence is 16 residues long. V was clipped by 3 bases and J by 5 bases, with 20 bases between them. The germline V gene has CDR1 MNHNS and CDR2 SASEGT. The CDR3 here is CASSDWGNRAAHEQYF. In nucleotides, the CDR3 is TGTGCCAGCAGTGATTGGGGTAACAGGGCGGCCCACGAGCAGTACTTC.

Here the CDR3 DNA reads TGTGCCAGCTCACCCGTAGATACGCAGTATTTT. Its translation: CASSPVDTQYF. The chain is built from TRBV18 and TRBJ2-3; the D is unclear. Germline assignment: CDR1 KGHSH and CDR2 LQKENI. This CDR3 has 11 residues. Trimming took 3 bases from V and 5 from J, leaving 3 bases between them.

The chain is built from TRBV9 and TRBJ2-2, with D perhaps matching TRBD1 (5 bases). The CDR3 is made up of 15 amino acids. V lost 0 bases and J 1 base, leaving 7 bases between the germline ends. CDR1 SGDLS and CDR2 YYNGEE come from the germline V gene. The CDR3: CASSVARENTGELFF. CDR3 DNA sequence: TGTGCCAGCAGCGTAGCCAGGGAGAACACCGGGGAGCTGTTTTTT. The complete variable domain, with remaining parts taken from reference TRBV9 and TRBJ2-2, reads DSGVTQTPKHLITATGQRVTLRCSPRSGDLSVYWYQQSLDQGLQFLIQYYNGEERAKGNILERFSAQQFPDLHSELNLSSLELGDSALYFCASSVARENTGELFFGEGSRLTVL.

For this clone: Within the sample, other DNA sequences also encode this same CDR3. The chain joins TRBV28 to TRBJ1-5; TRBD1 matches at 10 bases. Trimming took 6 bases from V and 4 from J; bases not matched to a gene: 3. The CDR3 sequence is 14 residues long. Germline V gene data show CDR1 as MDHEN and CDR2 as SYDVKM. The CDR3 region has the DNA TGTGCCAGCAGCTCGGGACAGGGGAATCAGCCCCAGCATTTT. It yields the protein CASSSGQGNQPQHF.

The chain employs TRBV7-2 and TRBJ2-3; 12 nucleotides align to TRBD2. J lost 0 bases, V lost 6 bases, and 7 bases had no gene match. CDR3 length equals 17 residues. The germline V gene has CDR1 SGHTA and CDR2 FQGNSA. The CDR3 nucleotides read TGTGCCAGCAGATCGCGGACTAGCGGGACTAGCACAGATACGCAGTATTTT. Its protein is CASRSRTSGTSTDTQYF.

The rearrangement links TRBV4-3 to TRBJ2-3; 10 bases line up with TRBD2. The CDR3 loop spans 20 amino acids. Trimming took 0 bases from V and 0 from J; bases not matched to a gene: 12. The germline V gene has CDR1 LGHNA and CDR2 YSLEER. The CDR3 nucleotides read TGCGCCAGCAGCCAAGATGGGCTAGCGGGAGAACTTAGGAGCACAGATACGCAGTATTTT. This gives the protein CASSQDGLAGELRSTDTQYF.

V usage is TRBV5-6 and J usage is TRBJ2-5, with TRBD2 matching 8 bases. Germline CDR1 reads SGHDT; CDR2 reads YYEEEE. V trimming: 4 bases; J trimming: 4 bases; junction bases outside the gene matches: 6. The CDR3 consists of 14 residues. The DNA for the CDR3 is TGTGCCAGCAGCCCCAGCGGGAGAGGAGAGACCCAGTACTTC. It translates to CASSPSGRGETQYF.

The chain joins TRBV28 to TRBJ2-1, with TRBD2 matching over 8 bases. Trimming took 10 bases from V and 4 from J; bases not matched to a gene: 6. Germline V gives CDR1 MDHEN, CDR2 SYDVKM. This CDR3 region has 13 residues. This chain's CDR3 is CATLLAAYNEQFF. The CDR3 nucleotides read TGTGCCACCCTACTAGCGGCTTACAATGAGCAGTTCTTC. The whole variable domain, filled in from reference TRBV28 and TRBJ2-1, reads DVKVTQSSRYLVKRTGEKVFLECVQDMDHENMFWYRQDPGLGLRLIYFSYDVKMKEKGDIPEGYSVSREKKERFSLILESASTNQTSMYLCATLLAAYNEQFFGPGTRLTVL.

The chain carries TRBV4-3 and TRBJ1-6; D perhaps matches TRBD1 (5 bases). Germline V gene sequence: CDR1 LGHNA, CDR2 YSLEER. V was cut by 0 bases and J by 5 bases, with 8 bases left in between. This CDR3 region has 15 residues. The CDR3 reads CASSQETEDNSPLHF. The CDR3 nucleotides are TGCGCCAGCAGCCAAGAGACAGAGGATAATTCACCCCTCCACTTT.

This clone occurred once. The chain combines TRBV28 with TRBJ1-5; D gene unclear. Per the germline V gene, CDR1 is MDHEN and CDR2 is SYDVKM. The CDR3 loop spans 12 amino acids. The ends were cut back, 5 bases at V and 9 bases at J, with 11 bases in the middle. DNA of the CDR3: TGTGCCAGCAGTCCCTTGTTGCGGCCCCAGCATTTT. Its protein product is CASSPLLRPQHF.

The chain employs TRBV6-6 and TRBJ2-7, with 9 bases identical to TRBD2. This CDR3 has 14 residues. CDR1 and CDR2 (germline): MNHNY, SVGAGI (reference sequence). With V trimmed by 0 bases and J by 4 bases, 1 base remained unmatched. The DNA for the CDR3 is TGTGCCAGCAGTTACTCGGCGGGAGGGTACGAGCAGTACTTC. Amino acid sequence: CASSYSAGGYEQYF.

This chain links TRBV11-2 with TRBJ2-2; TRBD1 matches at 9 bases. The CDR3 has 15 residues. The V gene end was trimmed by 5 bases and the J gene end by 7 bases; junction bases not matched to a gene: 8. The V gene's germline CDR1 is SGHAT and CDR2 FQNNGV. CDR3 loop: CASSVLQGAYGELFF. DNA for the CDR3: TGTGCCAGCAGCGTACTACAGGGGGCTTACGGGGAGCTGTTTTTT.

This clone was found a few times. The chain uses TRBV10-3 and TRBJ1-2; 9 nucleotides agree with TRBD1. The trim removed 10 bases at V and 4 bases at J, leaving 4 bases unmatched. In germline, CDR1 is ENHRY, CDR2 SYGVKD. The length of the CDR3 is 12 residues. CDR3 loop: CATTGQGYGYTF. CDR3 nucleotides: TGTGCCACGACGGGACAGGGCTATGGCTACACCTTC.